This paragraph covers one TCR beta chain sequence. Antigen unknown. One end of the junction is discordant with germline, which a read error may explain. The CDR3 runs to 15 residues. Germline CDR1 reads SEHNR; CDR2 reads FQNEAQ (reference sequence). PCR primers comprised 60 Vbeta and 13 Jbeta primers. Source study methods: Later analysis identified 80 million to 85 million unique TCR beta chains, about 12 million shared. Sequencing used immunoSEQ multiplex PCR; TCRdb keeps in-frame clones, though not all of them. V and J calls and clone size are as listed in that table; D and trimming were resolved from the DNA. The table shows 65,000 to 90,000 clones, with more than 70% occurring only once. The record originates from a study of cytomegalovirus exposure and HLA in healthy donors. Notes on the study in general: Later analysis identified a missense DCLRE1C variant that was linked to TCR beta V- and J-gene trimming. Sequencing likely produced, as an artifact, a cluster of highly shared sequence variants.

The TCR originated in a man in his forties in good health and CMV-seronegative. The sample was PBMCs. J is TRBJ2-6 and V is TRBV7-9, with D perhaps matching TRBD2 (7 bases). This CDR3 reads CASGLGGAGANVLTF. The CDR3 bases are TGTGCCAGCGGCTTAGGGGGGGCTGGGGCCAACGTCCTGACTTTC. The full variable domain, with the rest looked up from reference TRBV7-9 and TRBJ2-6, is DTGVSQNPRHKITKRGQNVTFRCDPISEHNRLYWYRQTLGQGPEFLTYFQNEAQLEKSRLLSDRFSAERPKGSFSTLEIQRTEQGDSAMYLCASGLGGAGANVLTFGAGSRLTVL.